Listed here are 29 T cell receptor beta chains from one sample, sequenced in a study of siplizumab effects on memory and regulatory T cells. The method was immunoSEQ multiplex PCR; TCRdb's version includes in-frame clones alone and lacks a portion of them. In the table there are 90,000 to 140,000 clones, around 93% of which are singletons. The sequencing sample was made of CD4+ T cells sorted from blood. These receptors all come from a human donor in good health.

The chain couples TRBV7-8 to TRBJ2-1; D not resolved. Looked up from germline, CDR1 is SGHVS and CDR2 is FQNEAQ. CDR3 size: 15 residues. Trimming left V 5 bases short and J 0 bases short, with 11 bases between. In nucleotides, the CDR3 is TGTGCCAGCAGCCCAAACGGCGGCTCCTACAATGAGCAGTTCTTC. Its protein is CASSPNGGSYNEQFF. Looking up the rest from reference TRBV7-8 and TRBJ2-1 gives the full variable domain: GAGVSQSPRYKVAKRGQDVALRCDPISGHVSLFWYQQALGQGPEFLTYFQNEAQLDKSGLPSDRFFAERPEGSVSTLKIQRTQQEDSAVYLCASSPNGGSYNEQFFGPGTRLTVL.

In DNA, the CDR3 is TGTGCCAGCGAGGCGGGGACTAGTACAGAGACCCAGTACTTC. It specifies CASEAGTSTETQYF. This sequence joins TRBV10-3 and TRBJ2-5; 8 nucleotides align to TRBD2. J was trimmed by 4 bases and V by 10 bases; bases with no gene match: 11. This CDR3 has 14 amino acids. The germline gives CDR1 ENHRY, CDR2 SYGVKD.

This rearrangement joins TRBV4-1 to TRBJ2-7, with TRBD2 identical over 12 bases. CDR1 is MGHRA, CDR2 YSYEKL, per germline. The trim removed 1 base at V and 3 bases at J, leaving 4 bases unmatched. The CDR3 sequence is 16 residues long. DNA of the CDR3: TGCGCCAGCAGCCAAGCAACTAGCGGGGGGAACTACGAGCAGTACTTC. It specifies CASSQATSGGNYEQYF.

The CDR3 region is CASSERGGELFF. The CDR3 DNA reads TGCGCCAGCAGTGAGCGGGGGGGGGAGCTGTTTTTT. This sequence joins TRBV10-1 and TRBJ2-2; possible D gene TRBD2, 6 bases. The CDR3 contains 12 residues. Germline CDR1 and CDR2: WNHNN and SYGVQD (reference sequence). V was pared by 2 bases and J by 8 bases, with 6 bases between.

This clone has only a few counts. The rearrangement uses TRBV6-1 and TRBJ1-5; D not certain. The CDR3 is made up of 16 amino acids. CDR1 and CDR2 from the germline V gene are MNHNS and SASEGT. V dropped 2 bases and J dropped 0 bases, with 11 bases sitting between them. Here the CDR3 DNA reads TGTGCCAGCAGTGAATATTACACCTATAGCAATCAGCCCCAGCATTTT. It is translated as CASSEYYTYSNQPQHF.

The genes are TRBV7-9 and TRBJ2-7; D remains ambiguous. Germline V lookup: CDR1 SEHNR, CDR2 FQNEAQ (reference sequence). This CDR3 spans 11 amino acids. The V end was cut by 1 base, the J end by 6 bases, with 4 bases between. CDR3 sequence reads: CASSLGPEQYF. The CDR3 coding sequence is TGTGCCAGCAGCTTAGGACCCGAGCAGTACTTC.

This chain uses TRBV6-5 with TRBJ2-7; D is possibly TRBD1 or TRBD2 (5 bases each). V was shortened by 6 bases and J by 2 bases, with 17 bases between the two germline ends. Germline CDR1 and CDR2: MNHEY and SVGAGI. The CDR3 extends over 15 amino acids. CDR3 nucleotide sequence: TGTGCCAGCAGAGCCGAGGGGATGCCGACCTACGAGCAGTACTTC. The encoded protein is CASRAEGMPTYEQYF.

The genes are TRBV4-1 and TRBJ1-2; 12 nucleotides match TRBD1. The J segment lost 2 bases and the V segment lost 6 bases, leaving 10 bases of the junction unmatched. This CDR3 is built from 17 residues. Germline V gene lookup returns CDR1 MGHRA and CDR2 YSYEKL. The CDR3 DNA reads TGCGCCAGCAGAAAACCGGGACAGGGGGCCACGAACTATGGCTACACCTTC. Encoded protein: CASRKPGQGATNYGYTF.

J is TRBJ1-1 and V is TRBV11-2; unclear D gene. V shed 5 bases and J shed 10 bases, with 23 bases lying between them. CDR3 length equals 15 residues. Germline CDR1 SGHAT, CDR2 FQNNGV. The CDR3 sequence: CASSPRFAADFGAFF. The CDR3 DNA follows: TGTGCCAGCAGCCCCAGGTTCGCAGCTGACTTCGGAGCTTTCTTT.

This chain links TRBV2 with TRBJ1-1; 9 bases fit TRBD1. Germline loops: CDR1 SNHLY, CDR2 FYNNEI. J lost 5 bases, V lost 6 bases, and 7 bases had no gene match. The CDR3 extends over 14 amino acids. CDR3 in amino acids: CASRPYRGHTEAFF. For the CDR3, the DNA is TGTGCCAGCAGACCCTACAGGGGGCATACTGAAGCTTTCTTT.

The chain links TRBV10-1 to TRBJ2-5, with D unresolved. With 7 bases removed from V and 5 bases from J, the gap between germline ends came to 11 bases. The CDR3 spans 12 residues. Germline values: CDR1 WNHNN, CDR2 SYGVQD (reference sequence). The CDR3 sequence: CASTEIRETQYF. In nucleotides, the CDR3 is TGCGCCAGCACCGAGATCCGGGAGACCCAGTACTTC.

The CDR3 loop is CASSTEASASYEQYF. In DNA form, the CDR3 reads TGTGCCAGCAGCACCGAGGCTAGCGCCTCCTACGAGCAGTACTTC. This rearrangement joins TRBV5-4 to TRBJ2-7; D is perhaps TRBD2 (6 bases). The CDR3 is 15 residues long. V shed 4 bases and J shed 0 bases, with 14 bases lying between them. In germline, CDR1 is SGHNT, CDR2 YYREEE (reference sequence).

The J gene is TRBJ2-1, the V gene TRBV5-1; D might be TRBD1 or TRBD2, each matching 5 bases. V was pared by 4 bases and J by 6 bases, with 20 bases between. This CDR3 region has 16 residues. The germline CDR1 and CDR2 sequences are SGHRS and YFSETQ. The DNA of the CDR3 is TGCGCCAGCAGCCTATTCCGGGGCCCCTCACCCAATGAGCAGTTCTTC. This encodes CASSLFRGPSPNEQFF. The full variable domain, with the rest looked up from reference TRBV5-1 and TRBJ2-1, is KAGVTQTPRYLIKTRGQQVTLSCSPISGHRSVSWYQQTPGQGLQFLFEYFSETQRNKGNFPGRFSGRQFSNSRSEMNVSTLELGDSALYLCASSLFRGPSPNEQFFGPGTRLTVL.

The J gene is TRBJ1-3, the V gene TRBV10-3; D not resolved. The CDR3 has 15 residues. The V end was cut by 3 bases, the J end by 0 bases, with 9 bases between. Germline V gene sequence: CDR1 ENHRY, CDR2 SYGVKD. The CDR3 DNA is TGTGCCATCAGTGAAGGGCCGGGCTCTGGAAACACCATATATTTT. Its translation: CAISEGPGSGNTIYF.

The genes are TRBV9 and TRBJ1-2, with 10 bases aligning to TRBD1. Losses at the gene ends were 2 bases for V and 5 bases for J; bases not matched to a gene: 3. The CDR3 runs 14 residues. Per the germline V gene, CDR1 is SGDLS and CDR2 is YYNGEE. The DNA for the CDR3 is TGTGCCAGCAGCGTGGGACAGGGGTCATATGGCTACACCTTC. Translated, it gives CASSVGQGSYGYTF.

The chain carries TRBV21-1 and TRBJ2-1; no check of the table's D call, TRBD2, against the DNA was made. TRBV21-1 is a known pseudogene. There are 15 residues in the CDR3. As DNA, the CDR3 is TGCGCGGCTAGCGGGAGTGAATTCTCCTACAATGAGCAGTTCTTC. Protein: CAASGSEFSYNEQFF.

The chain combines TRBV19 with TRBJ1-4; no clear D gene. Germline lookup yields CDR1 LNHDA and CDR2 SQIVND (reference sequence). The V gene lost 5 bases and the J gene lost 8 bases, with 12 bases spanning the gap. The CDR3 runs 13 residues. The CDR3 DNA follows: TGTGCCAGTAGTGGCCGGCGGGAGGAAAAACTGTTTTTT. It specifies CASSGRREEKLFF.

The chain couples TRBV28 to TRBJ1-2; D is ambiguous. Germline CDR1 MDHEN, CDR2 SYDVKM. The CDR3 runs 11 residues. V was clipped by 5 bases and J by 7 bases, with 8 bases between them. The DNA of the CDR3 is TGTGCCAGCAGTGATCCTGTTGGCTACACCTTC. This encodes CASSDPVGYTF.

The chain links TRBV23-1 to TRBJ1-5; TRBD1 aligns across 12 bases. TRBV23-1 is sorted into the ORF group, with uncertain function. The CDR3 spans 18 residues. V shed 10 bases, J shed 0 bases, and the junction held 13 bases outside the gene matches. CDR3: CATNEGQGASNSNQPQHF. Here the CDR3 DNA reads TGCGCCACCAACGAGGGACAGGGGGCTTCTAATAGCAATCAGCCCCAGCATTTT.

This clone was counted a single time. The genes are TRBV23-1 and TRBJ2-7, with D possibly TRBD1 on 6 matching bases. TRBV23-1 is reported as an ORF; its role is uncertain. V was pared by 6 bases and J by 2 bases, with 14 bases between. CDR3 size: 14 residues. The CDR3: CASSHRVSPYEQYF. Here the CDR3 DNA reads TGCGCCAGCAGCCACAGGGTTTCTCCCTACGAGCAGTACTTC.

This clone was detected once. The V gene is TRBV6-5, the J gene TRBJ2-1; D not certain. This CDR3 spans 14 amino acids. V was shortened by 0 bases and J by 6 bases, with 9 bases between the two germline ends. Looked up from germline, CDR1 is MNHEY and CDR2 is SVGAGI. The CDR3 spells CASSYSGGVNEQFF. CDR3 nucleotide sequence: TGTGCCAGCAGTTACTCAGGTGGCGTCAATGAGCAGTTCTTC.

The CDR3 sequence: CASSQDVPGLAGGGTDTQYF. The DNA for the CDR3 is TGTGCCAGCAGCCAAGATGTACCAGGCCTAGCGGGAGGGGGCACAGATACGCAGTATTTT. The V gene is TRBV4-2, the J gene TRBJ2-3; the match to TRBD2 covers 12 bases. Germline V CDR1 and CDR2: LGHNA, YNFKEQ. The V and J ends lost 0 bases and 1 base, in that order; junction bases with no gene match: 11. The CDR3 has 20 amino acids.

CDR3 in amino acids: CASSLKGETQYF. The DNA for the CDR3 is TGTGCCAGCAGCCTGAAGGGAGAGACCCAGTACTTC. The chain joins TRBV6-1 to TRBJ2-5; no firm D call. The CDR3 is 12 amino acids. CDR1 is MNHNS and CDR2 is SASEGT in the germline V gene. The ends were cut back, 6 bases at V and 4 bases at J, with 9 bases in the middle.

CDR3 in DNA: TGCAGCGTTGACCCGGGGGTTGAAGAGACCCAGTACTTC. It specifies CSVDPGVEETQYF. The V gene is TRBV29-1, the J gene TRBJ2-5, with D perhaps matching TRBD2 (6 bases). The V gene's germline CDR1 is SQVTM and CDR2 ANQGSEA. V was cut by 3 bases and J by 3 bases, with 11 bases left in between. The CDR3 is made up of 13 amino acids.

This clone was detected only a few times. V and J are TRBV18 and TRBJ1-5; D remains unclear. The CDR3 extends over 14 amino acids. Germline CDR1 and CDR2: KGHSH and LQKENI. Deletions cut 3 bases from V and 3 bases from J, with 9 bases between. CDR3 nucleotides: TGTGCCAGCTCACCTATCCAGACCAATCAGCCCCAGCATTTT. It specifies CASSPIQTNQPQHF.

V is TRBV10-2 and J is TRBJ1-3; D possibly corresponds to TRBD1 (5 bases). CDR1 is WSHSY, CDR2 SAAADI, per germline. This CDR3 spans 15 amino acids. The ends were cut back, 3 bases at V and 1 base at J, with 10 bases in the middle. The CDR3 loop is CASSDGAGSGNTIYF. In nucleotides, the CDR3 is TGCGCCAGCAGTGACGGGGCAGGGTCTGGAAACACCATATATTTT.

V usage is TRBV18 and J usage is TRBJ2-7, with D uncertain. Between the trimmed V and J ends, which lost 3 bases and 6 bases, there was a span of 18 bases. The CDR3 runs to 15 residues. Looked up from germline, CDR1 is KGHSH and CDR2 is LQKENI. CDR3 DNA: TGTGCCAGCTCACCTCCCGGGTCCCATCTGGTCGAGCAGTACTTC. The encoded protein is CASSPPGSHLVEQYF.

J is TRBJ1-4 and V is TRBV19, with 9 bases lining up with TRBD1. CDR1 is LNHDA and CDR2 is SQIVND in the germline V gene (reference sequence). This CDR3 region has 15 residues. Losses at the gene ends were 5 bases for V and 3 bases for J; bases not matched to a gene: 4. The CDR3 DNA sequence: TGTGCCAGTAGTTGGACAGGGGTTGCTAATGAAAAACTGTTTTTT. It encodes CASSWTGVANEKLFF. The variable domain in full, with the rest retrieved from reference TRBV19 and TRBJ1-4, is DGGITQSPKYLFRKEGQNVTLSCEQNLNHDAMYWYRQDPGQGLRLIYYSQIVNDFQKGDIAEGYSVSREKKESFPLTVTSAQKNPTAFYLCASSWTGVANEKLFFGSGTQLSVL.

The chain uses TRBV5-8 and TRBJ1-6; D uncertain. The CDR3 runs 15 residues. V was shortened by 3 bases and J by 4 bases, with 11 bases between the two germline ends. CDR1 is SGHTS and CDR2 is YDEGEE in the germline V gene. The CDR3 here is CASSSRENYNSPLHF. The CDR3 region has the DNA TGTGCCAGCAGCTCCCGGGAGAATTATAATTCACCCCTCCACTTT.